This entry lists 9 T cell receptor beta chains sequenced from one sample in a study of blood T cell repertoires in COVID-19. The protocol was immunoSEQ multiplex PCR, while the TCRdb copy is restricted to in-frame clones and leaves out a portion. The table records roughly 210,000 clones, about 85% of them present only once. The sequenced sample was peripheral blood. All receptors come from a man between 65 and 85 years old with acute or convalescent COVID-19.

The genes are TRBV19 and TRBJ1-6, with D possibly TRBD1 on 5 matching bases. The CDR3 is made up of 14 amino acids. Trimming took 3 bases from V and 11 from J, leaving 14 bases between them. Germline lookup yields CDR1 LNHDA and CDR2 SQIVND (reference sequence). The CDR3 protein is CASSINQGTAPLHF. CDR3 sequence (DNA): TGTGCCAGTAGTATTAACCAGGGAACCGCACCCCTCCACTTT.

CDR3: CASSLLVGGIGEQYF. CDR3 nucleotides: TGTGCCAGCAGCCTTCTGGTGGGCGGGATTGGCGAGCAGTACTTC. V gene TRBV7-9 combines with J gene TRBJ2-7, with a weak D call TRBD2 (6 bases). Trimming cost V 5 bases and J 6 bases, with 20 bases left between them. Germline CDR1 SEHNR, CDR2 FQNEAQ (reference sequence). The CDR3 spans 15 residues.

The chain combines TRBV9 with TRBJ2-7; 9 bases agree with TRBD1. With 3 bases clipped from V and 5 bases from J, the junction kept 6 bases outside the gene matches. This CDR3 is built from 14 residues. Germline V gene data show CDR1 as SGDLS and CDR2 as YYNGEE. The CDR3 here is CASSAHRGLNEQYF. CDR3 nucleotides: TGTGCCAGCAGCGCGCACAGGGGGCTCAACGAGCAGTACTTC.

The CDR3 DNA reads as TGTGCCAGCTCACCTCTTGACACAGGGGGCCTATCTGGGGCCAACGTCCTGACTTTC. It is translated as CASSPLDTGGLSGANVLTF. The chain employs TRBV18 and TRBJ2-6; 9 bases fit TRBD1. The V and J ends lost 3 bases and 1 base, in that order; junction bases with no gene match: 10. Germline V gene lookup returns CDR1 KGHSH and CDR2 LQKENI. This CDR3 comprises 19 residues.

Turning to this clone: This specimen includes other DNA sequences encoding the same CDR3. This chain links TRBV9 with TRBJ1-2; D uncertain. Germline CDR1 SGDLS, CDR2 YYNGEE. The CDR3 runs 13 residues. The germline V and J ends were trimmed by 0 bases and 0 bases, with 3 bases remaining between them. CDR3 DNA: TGTGCCAGCAGCGTAGACTCTAACTATGGCTACACCTTC. This gives the protein CASSVDSNYGYTF.

The chain recombines TRBV18 with TRBJ2-7; possible D gene TRBD1, 5 bases. The CDR3 runs 14 residues. V was pared by 4 bases and J by 0 bases, with 10 bases between. CDR1 and CDR2 from the germline V gene are KGHSH and LQKENI. The CDR3 DNA is TGTGCCAGCTCACTAGACAGTAGCTCCTACGAGCAGTACTTC. This gives the protein CASSLDSSSYEQYF.

The chain recombines TRBV7-8 with TRBJ2-5; D remains unclear. Trimming shortened V by 5 bases and J by 4 bases, and 8 bases separated the two germline ends. Germline loops: CDR1 SGHVS, CDR2 FQNEAQ. This CDR3 spans 12 amino acids. CDR3 amino acids: CASSEYRETQYF. The CDR3 DNA is TGTGCCAGCAGCGAGTACAGAGAGACCCAGTACTTC.

This chain connects TRBV3-1 (or the pseudogene TRBV3-2) to TRBJ2-7; 7 bases line up with TRBD1. Germline CDR1 is LGHDT and CDR2 is YNNKEL (reference sequence). The ends lost 5 bases at V and 3 bases at J; junction bases unmatched: 7. This CDR3 is 14 amino acids long. The CDR3 nucleotides are TGTGCCAGCAGCAGAGGGCAGGGGGTCTACGAGCAGTACTTC. Translation: CASSRGQGVYEQYF.

The rearrangement joins TRBV7-9 to TRBJ2-1, with D unclear. The V end was cut by 1 base, the J end by 10 bases, with 8 bases between. The CDR3 length is 12 residues. Germline values: CDR1 SEHNR, CDR2 FQNEAQ (reference sequence). The CDR3 nucleotides read TGTGCCAGCAGCTTAGATTTATCCGAGCAGTTCTTC. It yields the protein CASSLDLSEQFF.